This TCR beta chain originates from a study of vaccination effects on CD4 cells after COVID-19. Germline V gene lookup returns CDR1 MNHNY and CDR2 SVGAGI (reference sequence). V was pared by 3 bases and J by 8 bases, with 6 bases of the junction left unmatched. This CDR3 is built from 14 residues. Some clones are missing from TCRdb's copy, which holds only in-frame ones; the method was immunoSEQ multiplex PCR. The repertoire holds 60,000 to 80,000 clones, 74% seen once, with around 2.2% in the top ten. With regard to this clone: The antigen is undetermined.

Subsequent to a culture period of approximately 11 days, CD4+ T cells were isolated. All participants had two doses of either the BNT162b2 or mRNA-1273 vaccine. Fresh IL-2-containing medium replaced half the medium on days 3 and 7. This TCR came from a human donor who received a COVID-19 vaccine. The V and J genes are TRBV6-6 and TRBJ1-4; 7 bases line up with TRBD1. The source material was CD4+ T cells from PBMCs cultured without peptide, sampled after COVID-19 vaccination. The CDR3 DNA reads TGTGCCAGCAGTTATGGGACAGCGGGGGAAAAACTGTTTTTT. Protein sequence: CASSYGTAGEKLFF.